This T cell receptor beta chain was captured in a study of graft-versus-host responses after intestinal transplantation. Study as a whole: The recipients all started with anti-thymocyte globulin induction and then took tacrolimus and steroids for about three years.

Study results and limitations: High graft-versus-host to host-versus-graft clonal ratios were found in allografts of patients who had graft-donor T cell macrochimerism. Investigators detected GvH clones in recipient marrow, with some emerging earlier in ileum or blood. Peak GvH clone levels in circulation were associated with early post-transplant HvG declines.

Assay: immunoSEQ multiplex PCR; the TCRdb copy retains only in-frame clones and omits some. In the table there are tens of thousands of clones, 90% to 95% of which are singletons. With regard to this clone: The antigen remains undetermined.

From germline, CDR1 is SGHVS and CDR2 FQNEAQ. The CDR3 is 11 amino acids. Trimming removed 4 bases from V and 9 bases from J, with 7 bases in between. Sequencing used PBMCs, obtained about 790 days after a first intestinal transplant, on the day of a second. This TCR derives from a human patient who received an intestinal transplant, so some T cells may come from the graft donor. This chain connects TRBV7-8 to TRBJ2-1; D not resolved. Written as DNA, the CDR3 is TGTGCCAGCAGCTCCGGTCCTGAGCAGTTCTTC. The encoded protein is CASSSGPEQFF.